The 26 T cell receptor beta chains given below trace back to one sample, sequenced in a study of CD8 T cells in ankylosing spondylitis. TCRdb re-analysed the 5' RACE reads in MiXCR, keeping a single row per CDR3 protein. This table has about 200,000 distinct CDR3 sequences, around a quarter appearing once. Specimen: blood, either unsorted or a sorted T cell fraction (not recorded which). These receptors came from a male donor with ankylosing spondylitis or in good health (not recorded which).

This clonotype came up a few times. The chain has TRBV6-1 and TRBJ2-6, with 9 nucleotides matching TRBD2. The CDR3 runs to 17 residues. Germline trimming cut 5 bases from V and 0 bases from J; bases unmatched to any gene: 5. The germline CDR1 and CDR2 sequences are MNHNS and SASEGT. CDR3 sequence (DNA): TGTGCCAGCAGTAAGACTAGCGGAAGCTCTGGGGCCAACGTCCTGACTTTC. This sequence encodes CASSKTSGSSGANVLTF.

This clonotype was counted ten times or more. The CDR3 nucleotides read TGCGCCAGCAGCCAAGAGGACCGGGACCCCTGGCAGCAGTACTTC. This encodes CASSQEDRDPWQQYF. The rearrangement joins TRBV5-1 to TRBJ2-7; D is possibly TRBD1 or TRBD2 (5 bases each). V lost 4 bases to trimming and J lost 8 bases, with 22 bases between them. Germline CDR1 is SGHRS and CDR2 is YFSETQ. This CDR3 region has 15 residues.

This clonotype was seen at least ten times. V is TRBV20-1 and J is TRBJ1-2, with D perhaps matching TRBD1 (5 bases). The CDR3 spans 15 residues. The V gene lost 4 bases and the J gene lost 1 base, with 16 bases spanning the gap. Germline CDR1 DFQATT, CDR2 SNEGSKA (reference sequence). The DNA of the CDR3 is TGCAGTGCTACTTCTGGGGGTCGGGATAACTATGGCTACACCTTC. Translating gives CSATSGGRDNYGYTF.

This clonotype has at least ten counts. The chain employs TRBV10-3 and TRBJ2-3; D assignment may be TRBD1 or TRBD2 (7 bases each). This CDR3 has 11 residues. The V gene lost 10 bases and the J gene lost 5 bases, with 10 bases spanning the gap. CDR1 is ENHRY, CDR2 SYGVKD, per germline. CDR3 in DNA: TGTGCCACAGGGGGGGGAGATACGCAGTATTTT. Translating gives CATGGGDTQYF.

This clonotype was seen repeatedly, ten times or more. The J gene is TRBJ2-3, the V gene TRBV12-3 or TRBV12-4, with TRBD2 identical over 9 bases. The CDR3 runs 15 residues. Trimming removed 4 bases from V and 0 bases from J; junction bases left unmatched: 2. The CDR3 here is CASSSLAGSTDTQYF. The CDR3 region has the DNA TGTGCCAGCAGTTCTCTAGCGGGGAGCACAGATACGCAGTATTTT.

This clonotype has more than one count but fewer than ten. The chain has TRBV20-1 and TRBJ1-1; no clear D gene. V was shortened by 4 bases and J by 9 bases, with 9 bases between the two germline ends. Germline V gives CDR1 DFQATT, CDR2 SNEGSKA (reference sequence). This CDR3 is 10 amino acids long. CDR3 sequence: CSAIIEKAFF. The CDR3 coding sequence is TGCAGTGCTATCATAGAAAAAGCTTTCTTT.

The chain recombines TRBV7-2 with TRBJ2-3, with TRBD1 identical over 9 bases. J gave up 6 bases and V 5 bases, and 12 bases lay outside the gene matches. There are 16 residues in the CDR3. Germline V CDR1 and CDR2: SGHTA, FQGNSA. CDR3 amino acids: CASSTAGTGTSDTQYF. CDR3 DNA: TGTGCCAGCAGCACAGCCGGGACAGGGACATCCGATACGCAGTATTTT.

This clonotype was counted many times. This chain uses TRBV4-2 with TRBJ2-1, with D uncertain. CDR1 is LGHNA, CDR2 YNFKEQ, per germline. The ends were cut back, 0 bases at V and 4 bases at J, with 13 bases in the middle. The CDR3 runs 16 residues. This CDR3 is CASSQDIAGEYNEQFF. CDR3 DNA: TGTGCCAGCAGCCAAGATATTGCAGGCGAGTACAATGAGCAGTTCTTC.

This clonotype was detected ten times or more. This chain connects TRBV5-1 to TRBJ2-3; D remains ambiguous. This CDR3 is 15 amino acids long. V lost 0 bases, J lost 5 bases, and 13 bases lay in between. Per the germline V gene, CDR1 is SGHRS and CDR2 is YFSETQ. CDR3: CASSLAGPQIDTQYF. The CDR3 bases are TGCGCCAGCAGCTTGGCCGGGCCGCAGATAGATACGCAGTATTTT.

This clonotype has more than one count but fewer than ten. This chain links TRBV20-1 with TRBJ2-1; no firm D call. CDR1 is DFQATT and CDR2 is SNEGSKA in the germline V gene (reference sequence). Trimming left V 6 bases short and J 14 bases short, with 20 bases between. The CDR3 extends over 12 amino acids. The CDR3, as DNA: TGCAGTGCGAGGTCACTGCACGAACGAGAGTTCTTC. The encoded protein is CSARSLHEREFF.

The chain employs TRBV7-2 and TRBJ1-2; D remains unclear. The CDR3 consists of 13 residues. In germline, CDR1 is SGHTA, CDR2 FQGNSA. The V end was cut by 5 bases, the J end by 2 bases, with 9 bases between. The CDR3 spells CASSPRENYGYTF. The CDR3 DNA is TGTGCCAGCAGCCCCCGAGAAAACTATGGCTACACCTTC.

This clonotype was seen only a few times. The rearrangement links TRBV10-3 to TRBJ2-7; D is undetermined. Trimming stripped 1 base from V and 5 bases from J, with 9 bases between. The germline V gene has CDR1 ENHRY and CDR2 SYGVKD. This CDR3 has 13 amino acids. This CDR3 is CAISEYEANEQYF. Here the CDR3 DNA reads TGTGCCATCAGTGAGTATGAGGCGAACGAGCAGTACTTC.

The chain is built from TRBV6-1 and TRBJ2-2; 10 bases fit TRBD1. Trimming took 7 bases from V and 7 from J; bases not matched to a gene: 6. CDR1 is MNHNS and CDR2 is SASEGT in the germline V gene. The CDR3 runs 14 residues. The CDR3 reads CASTLDRGYGELFF. CDR3 DNA: TGTGCCAGCACCCTGGACAGGGGGTACGGGGAGCTGTTTTTT.

Of note for this clonotype: Given a much more abundant clone one base away, this may be a read error. The chain has TRBV12-3 or TRBV12-4 and TRBJ1-1; D unresolved. This CDR3 has 13 amino acids. CDR3 region: CASSLLVKTEAFF. CDR3 nucleotide sequence: TGTGCCAGCAGTCTACTGGTGAAAACTGAAGCTTTCTTT.

This clonotype has ten or more counts. The V and J genes are TRBV6-1 and TRBJ2-7; 10 nucleotides align to TRBD2. CDR1 and CDR2 from the germline V gene are MNHNS and SASEGT. The CDR3 consists of 14 residues. V shed 6 bases, J shed 3 bases, and the junction held 5 bases outside the gene matches. The DNA of the CDR3 is TGTGCCAGCAGACCTCGGACTAGCGGCTACGAGCAGTACTTC. Protein sequence: CASRPRTSGYEQYF.

This clonotype has at least ten counts. V and J are TRBV12-3 or TRBV12-4 and TRBJ2-7, with D uncertain. The CDR3 has 15 residues. Deletions cut 1 base from V and 4 bases from J, with 14 bases between. DNA for the CDR3: TGTGCCAGCAGTTTAGTATTCTCAGGCGTATACGAGCAGTACTTC. Its translation is CASSLVFSGVYEQYF.

This clonotype was detected ten times or more. The V call is TRBV28, the J call TRBJ2-7; 8 bases map to TRBD2. Looked up from germline, CDR1 is MDHEN and CDR2 is SYDVKM. After removal of 8 bases from V and 4 bases from J, the junction contained 7 bases not matched to a gene. CDR3 size: 13 residues. CDR3 in amino acids: CASGLAGRYEQYF. For the CDR3, the DNA is TGTGCCAGCGGATTAGCGGGAAGGTACGAGCAGTACTTC. The complete variable domain, with remaining parts taken from reference TRBV28 and TRBJ2-7, reads DVKVTQSSRYLVKRTGEKVFLECVQDMDHENMFWYRQDPGLGLRLIYFSYDVKMKEKGDIPEGYSVSREKKERFSLILESASTNQTSMYLCASGLAGRYEQYFGPGTRLTVT.

There are many counts of this clonotype. V gene TRBV20-1 combines with J gene TRBJ1-1; no firm D call. The germline V and J ends were trimmed by 3 bases and 0 bases, with 8 bases remaining between them. This CDR3 is built from 13 residues. In germline, CDR1 is DFQATT, CDR2 SNEGSKA (reference sequence). As DNA, the CDR3 is TGCAGTGCTAGCACAAGTATGAACACTGAAGCTTTCTTT. Translating gives CSASTSMNTEAFF.

The rearrangement uses TRBV7-6 and TRBJ2-7; tentatively, D is TRBD2 (6 bases). Germline CDR1 is SGHVS and CDR2 is FNYEAQ. V was cut by 0 bases and J by 6 bases, with 12 bases left in between. The CDR3 runs 14 residues. CDR3 loop: CASSLAGTPSEQYF. As DNA, the CDR3 is TGTGCCAGCAGCTTAGCAGGGACTCCTTCCGAGCAGTACTTC.

The chain employs TRBV29-1 and TRBJ2-5; 12 positions match TRBD1. The CDR3 sequence is 12 residues long. Trimming at V came to 7 bases and at J to 4 bases, leaving 1 base not matched to a gene. Looked up from germline, CDR1 is SQVTM and CDR2 is ANQGSEA. CDR3 sequence (DNA): TGCAGCGAGGGACAGGGGGCAGAGACCCAGTACTTC. This codes for CSEGQGAETQYF.

This clonotype was recorded many times. The CDR3 loop is CASSLDGTGVDIQYF. CDR3 sequence (DNA): TGTGCCAGCAGCTTAGATGGTACAGGGGTGGACATTCAGTACTTC. The chain has TRBV11-2 and TRBJ2-4; 7 nucleotides match TRBD1. In germline, CDR1 is SGHAT, CDR2 FQNNGV. V trimming: 0 bases; J trimming: 8 bases; junction bases outside the gene matches: 7. This CDR3 contains 15 residues.

The rearrangement links TRBV29-1 to TRBJ1-5, with 10 bases aligning to TRBD1. V trimming: 6 bases; J trimming: 3 bases; junction bases outside the gene matches: 2. Looked up from germline, CDR1 is SQVTM and CDR2 is ANQGSEA. The CDR3 contains 13 residues. The CDR3, as DNA: TGCAGCGTGGGACAGGGGATCAATCAGCCCCAGCATTTT. It specifies CSVGQGINQPQHF. The variable domain in full, completed from reference TRBV29-1 and TRBJ1-5, reads SAVISQKPSRDICQRGTSLTIQCQVDSQVTMMFWYRQQPGQSLTLIATANQGSEATYESGFVIDKFPISRPNLTFSTLTVSNMSPEDSSIYLCSVGQGINQPQHFGDGTRLSIL.

This clonotype has ten or more counts. This chain joins TRBV20-1 and TRBJ2-2; the D is unclear. Germline V gives CDR1 DFQATT, CDR2 SNEGSKA (reference sequence). V was clipped by 0 bases and J by 1 base, with 9 bases between them. The CDR3 is 15 residues long. The CDR3, as DNA: TGCAGTGCTAGAGAGGGCAGGAGGAACACCGGGGAGCTGTTTTTT. This translates into CSAREGRRNTGELFF.

In its sample, this clonotype was seen many times. The rearrangement uses TRBV7-2 and TRBJ1-6; D is perhaps TRBD1 (6 bases). The germline V and J ends were trimmed by 3 bases and 9 bases, with 12 bases remaining between them. Germline assignment: CDR1 SGHTA and CDR2 FQGNSA. The CDR3 runs 14 residues. The CDR3 DNA follows: TGTGCCAGCAGCTTCCGACAGGCGGGTTCACCCCTCCACTTT. It specifies CASSFRQAGSPLHF.

About this clonotype itself: At one end, the junction sequence differs from germline, possibly due to a read error. The chain recombines TRBV2 with TRBJ2-2; TRBD2 matches at 7 bases. Germline CDR1 reads SNHLY; CDR2 reads FYNNEI. This CDR3 is 14 amino acids long. CDR3 in DNA: TGTGCCAGCAGGGAAGCGGGATCCACCGGGGAGCTGTTTTTT. Amino acid sequence: CASREAGSTGELFF. Supplemented by reference TRBV2 and TRBJ2-2, the full variable domain reads EPEVTQTPSHQVTQMGQEVILRCVPISNHLYFYWYRQILGQKVEFLVSFYNNEISEKSEIFDDQFSVERPDGSNFTLKIRSTKLEDSAMYFCASREAGSTGELFFGEGSRLTVL.

The chain employs TRBV20-1 and TRBJ2-1, with TRBD2 matching 9 bases. From germline, CDR1 is DFQATT and CDR2 SNEGSKA (reference sequence). The CDR3 consists of 13 residues. V dropped 6 bases and J dropped 7; count of bases not matched to a gene: 7. The CDR3 sequence is CSASGTSLNEQFF. CDR3 coding DNA: TGCAGTGCCTCCGGGACTAGCTTAAATGAGCAGTTCTTC.